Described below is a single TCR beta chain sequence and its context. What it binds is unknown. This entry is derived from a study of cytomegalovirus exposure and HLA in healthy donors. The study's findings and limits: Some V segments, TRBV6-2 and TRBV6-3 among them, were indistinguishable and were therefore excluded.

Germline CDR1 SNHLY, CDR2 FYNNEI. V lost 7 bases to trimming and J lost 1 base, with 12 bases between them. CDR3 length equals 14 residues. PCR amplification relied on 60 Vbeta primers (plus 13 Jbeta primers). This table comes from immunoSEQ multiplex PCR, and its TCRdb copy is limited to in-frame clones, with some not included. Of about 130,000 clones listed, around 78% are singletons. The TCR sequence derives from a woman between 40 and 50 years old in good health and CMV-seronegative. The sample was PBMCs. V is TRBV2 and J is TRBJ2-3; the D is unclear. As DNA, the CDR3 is TGTGCCAGCAAGAAGGCCCAGGGCACAGATACGCAGTATTTT. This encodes CASKKAQGTDTQYF.